The 20 T cell receptor beta chains in this list originate from one sample, sequenced in a study of blood T cell repertoires in COVID-19. The table came from immunoSEQ multiplex PCR; TCRdb's copy has only in-frame clones and leaves some out. The repertoire holds about 100,000 clones, with approximately 91% as singletons. Sequencing was carried out using peripheral blood. The receptors originated from a woman older than 75 with acute or convalescent COVID-19.

This clone has only one observation. This chain connects TRBV27 to TRBJ1-6; TRBD1 is a possible D gene (6 bases). CDR3 length: 15 amino acids. The V end lost 2 bases, the J end lost 7 bases, and 12 bases lay between the germline ends. In germline, CDR1 is MNHEY, CDR2 SMNVEV (reference sequence). CDR3 sequence: CASSLAWTDNSPLHF. As DNA, the CDR3 is TGTGCCAGCAGTTTAGCCTGGACAGACAATTCACCCCTCCACTTT.

This sequence joins TRBV10-3 and TRBJ2-1; 10 positions agree with TRBD1. V lost 6 bases, J lost 9 bases, and 5 bases stayed unmatched. The CDR3 runs to 13 residues. Germline values: CDR1 ENHRY, CDR2 SYGVKD. In DNA form, the CDR3 reads TGTGCCATCAGCGGGGACAGGGGCGGTGAGCAGTTCTTC. Protein sequence: CAISGDRGGEQFF.

The chain carries TRBV6-1 and TRBJ2-3; 13 bases are a match to TRBD2. The CDR3 length is 16 residues. The trim removed 4 bases at V and 5 bases at J, leaving 6 bases unmatched. Germline loops: CDR1 MNHNS, CDR2 SASEGT. The CDR3 sequence is CASSALAGGPGDTQYF. The CDR3 bases are TGTGCCAGCAGTGCACTAGCGGGAGGGCCTGGAGATACGCAGTATTTT.

The CDR3: CASTDGGLSNQPQHF. The CDR3 nucleotides read TGTGCCAGCACCGACGGGGGATTGAGCAATCAGCCCCAGCATTTT. The rearrangement links TRBV5-8 to TRBJ1-5; D possibly corresponds to TRBD1 (5 bases). The CDR3 is 15 amino acids. V was trimmed by 6 bases and J by 1 base, leaving 14 bases between them. Germline CDR1 and CDR2: SGHTS and YDEGEE.

The rearrangement joins TRBV5-1 to TRBJ1-2, with D perhaps TRBD1 (5 bases). Trimming shortened V by 4 bases and J by 1 base, and 11 bases separated the two germline ends. Germline V gene data show CDR1 as SGHRS and CDR2 as YFSETQ. The CDR3 totals 14 residues. CDR3 in DNA: TGCGCCAGCAGCCTACAGACAGTTAACTATGGCTACACCTTC. It is translated as CASSLQTVNYGYTF.

This chain joins TRBV7-3 and TRBJ2-3; the match to TRBD2 covers 8 bases. The CDR3 runs 18 residues. From germline, CDR1 is SGHTA and CDR2 FQGTGA. After removal of 2 bases from V and 2 bases from J, the junction contained 12 bases not matched to a gene. The DNA of the CDR3 is TGTGCCAGCAGCTTAGGGCGGGGGGCCCTCCCCCTCACAGATACGCAGTATTTT. This gives the protein CASSLGRGALPLTDTQYF.

CDR3 protein: CSVSRGNQPQHF. CDR3 nucleotide sequence: TGCAGCGTTTCCAGGGGAAATCAGCCCCAGCATTTT. The chain is built from TRBV29-1 and TRBJ1-5; maybe TRBD1 (6 bases). The CDR3 covers 12 residues. Germline assignment: CDR1 SQVTM and CDR2 ANQGSEA. V was shortened by 5 bases and J by 4 bases, with 9 bases between the two germline ends.

The CDR3 reads CASSLLVDEQYF. CDR3 sequence (DNA): TGTGCCAGCAGTTTACTAGTCGACGAGCAGTACTTC. The gene calls are TRBV2 and TRBJ2-7; tentative D call: TRBD2 (5 bases). Trimming took 5 bases from V and 5 from J, leaving 10 bases between them. The CDR3 is made up of 12 amino acids. Germline CDR1 and CDR2: SNHLY and FYNNEI. Drawing the rest from reference TRBV2 and TRBJ2-7, the complete variable domain is EPEVTQTPSHQVTQMGQEVILRCVPISNHLYFYWYRQILGQKVEFLVSFYNNEISEKSEIFDDQFSVERPDGSNFTLKIRSTKLEDSAMYFCASSLLVDEQYFGPGTRLTVT.

The chain employs TRBV6-6 and TRBJ1-5, with D unresolved. With 2 bases removed from V and 8 bases from J, the gap between germline ends came to 7 bases. Germline assignment: CDR1 MNHNY and CDR2 SVGAGI (reference sequence). This CDR3 is 12 amino acids long. The CDR3 nucleotides read TGTGCCAGCAGTTACCCCGGTAAGCCCCAGCATTTT. Protein sequence: CASSYPGKPQHF.

The chain is built from TRBV4-3 and TRBJ1-3, with D uncertain. CDR1 is LGHNA, CDR2 YSLEER, per germline. V lost 4 bases to trimming and J lost 5 bases, with 3 bases between them. The CDR3 is 11 amino acids. The CDR3 sequence is CASSPRNTIYF. In nucleotides, the CDR3 is TGCGCCAGCAGCCCTCGAAACACCATATATTTT.

The chain recombines TRBV7-3 with TRBJ2-5; a possible D gene is TRBD1 (6 bases). V was trimmed by 5 bases and J by 1 base, leaving 11 bases between them. CDR3 size: 14 residues. Germline assignment: CDR1 SGHTA and CDR2 FQGTGA. DNA for the CDR3: TGTGCCAGCAGCAGAACAGGGTTCCAAGAGACCCAGTACTTC. It yields the protein CASSRTGFQETQYF.

In this sample, this clone turned up a few times. Other DNA sequences of this sample code for an identical CDR3. The chain combines TRBV9 with TRBJ2-1; 7 nucleotides line up with TRBD2. Trimming cost V 0 bases and J 1 base; bases outside gene matches: 4. The CDR3 covers 16 residues. In germline, CDR1 is SGDLS, CDR2 YYNGEE. The CDR3 DNA follows: TGTGCCAGCAGCGTAGGTCCTAGCGGTTCCTACAATGAGCAGTTCTTC. This encodes CASSVGPSGSYNEQFF.

This clone occurred a few times. V usage is TRBV3-1 (or the pseudogene TRBV3-2) and J usage is TRBJ1-6; D ambiguous. Germline values: CDR1 LGHDT, CDR2 YNNKEL (reference sequence). V was trimmed by 1 base and J by 7 bases, leaving 11 bases between them. The length of the CDR3 is 15 residues. The CDR3: CASSQGGLGNSPLHF. CDR3 sequence (DNA): TGTGCCAGCAGCCAAGGCGGCCTCGGAAATTCACCCCTCCACTTT.

This clone was observed a single time. The chain links TRBV6-1 to TRBJ2-5, with 11 bases lining up with TRBD2. The CDR3 has 14 residues. The trim removed 3 bases at V and 5 bases at J, leaving 2 bases unmatched. CDR1 MNHNS and CDR2 SASEGT come from the germline V gene. The CDR3 sequence is CASSDSGREETQYF. For the CDR3, the DNA is TGTGCCAGCAGTGATAGCGGGAGGGAGGAGACCCAGTACTTC.

The rearrangement joins TRBV27 to TRBJ2-3; the D gene is possibly TRBD1 (6 bases). This CDR3 has 13 amino acids. Germline V CDR1 and CDR2: MNHEY, SMNVEV (reference sequence). V lost 3 bases and J 5 bases, leaving 9 bases between the germline ends. The CDR3 sequence is CASSLGRGDTQYF. The CDR3 nucleotides read TGTGCCAGCAGTTTGGGCAGGGGAGATACGCAGTATTTT.

The V gene is TRBV9, the J gene TRBJ2-2; 10 bases are a match to TRBD2. The ends lost 4 bases at V and 6 bases at J; junction bases unmatched: 24. This CDR3 is 21 amino acids long. Germline V gene lookup returns CDR1 SGDLS and CDR2 YYNGEE. The CDR3 DNA follows: TGTGCCAGCAGCCCACGGGACCTGGTTAGGAGCGGGGGGGAGGTCGCCGGGGAGCTGTTTTTT. Translation gives CASSPRDLVRSGGEVAGELFF.

The chain is built from TRBV14 and TRBJ2-7, with 10 positions matching TRBD1. The V segment lost 6 bases and the J segment 2 bases; nucleotides outside the gene matches: 7. Germline V CDR1 and CDR2: SGHDN, FVKESK. The CDR3 covers 15 residues. In nucleotides, the CDR3 is TGTGCCAGCAGACTAGGCGGACAGGGGGCCTACGAGCAGTACTTC. Residues: CASRLGGQGAYEQYF.

The chain joins TRBV7-3 to TRBJ1-6, with 8 positions matching TRBD1. Trimming cost V 2 bases and J 7 bases; bases outside gene matches: 4. The germline V gene has CDR1 SGHTA and CDR2 FQGTGA. This CDR3 spans 15 amino acids. CDR3 nucleotide sequence: TGTGCCAGCAGCTTATTCGGACAGGGCAATTCACCCCTCCACTTT. Protein product: CASSLFGQGNSPLHF. The variable domain in full, with the rest retrieved from reference TRBV7-3 and TRBJ1-6, is GAGVSQTPSNKVTEKGKYVELRCDPISGHTALYWYRQSLGQGPEFLIYFQGTGAADDSGLPNDRFFAVRPEGSVSTLKIQRTERGDSAVYLCASSLFGQGNSPLHFGNGTRLTVT.

The chain combines TRBV5-5 with TRBJ2-7; tentative D call: TRBD1 (6 bases). The CDR3 spans 13 residues. Per germline, CDR1 SGHKS and CDR2 YYEKEE (reference sequence). The V end was cut by 4 bases, the J end by 1 base, with 9 bases between. The CDR3 sequence: CASSRDRSYEQYF. In nucleotides, the CDR3 is TGTGCCAGCAGCCGCGACAGGTCCTACGAGCAGTACTTC.

The chain carries TRBV7-9 and TRBJ2-7; 11 bases map to TRBD2. V was clipped by 5 bases and J by 3 bases; unmatched bases: 3. From germline, CDR1 is SEHNR and CDR2 FQNEAQ (reference sequence). The CDR3 has 14 amino acids. The CDR3 DNA sequence: TGTGCCAGCAGCCCTAGCGGGAGGAACTACGAGCAGTACTTC. This encodes CASSPSGRNYEQYF.